Listed below are T cell receptor beta chains from one sample, sequenced in a study of post-analysis software for immune sequencing data. One entry per CDR3 protein results from TCRdb running MiXCR on the PCR reads. The repertoire holds 750,000 to 950,000 distinct CDR3 sequences, with about 53% as singletons. The sample comprised blood. These receptors were obtained from a girl under 18 with multiple sclerosis. Both conserved end residues are part of each CDR3. A D gene is named only where the DNA matches it firmly. Size is stated for part of the rows, as once, few or many counts, or as a class when the clone is expanded.

>TRBV7-8|TRBD1|14|TRBJ2-7|.
CASTQGDRAYEQYF
TGTGCCAGCACTCAAGGGGACAGGGCGTACGAGCAGTACTTC
>TRBV5-1|.|15|TRBJ1-2|once
CASSLTPGQNYGYTF
TGCGCCAGCAGCTTGACACCGGGACAAAACTATGGCTACACCTTC
>TRBV12-3/TRBV12-4|TRBD2|20|TRBJ2-1|.
CASNQAQKVLAGDSYNEQFF
TGTGCCAGCAACCAGGCCCAAAAGGTCCTAGCGGGAGATTCGTACAATGAGCAGTTCTTC
>TRBV10-3|TRBD2|17|TRBJ2-5|few
CAISESLAGGPQETQYF
TGTGCCATCAGTGAGTCACTAGCGGGAGGGCCCCAAGAGACCCAGTACTTC
>TRBV6-1|.|12|TRBJ1-6|.
CASSELNSPLHF
TGTGCCAGCAGTGAGCTTAATTCACCCCTCCACTTT
>TRBV29-1|.|14|TRBJ2-1|.
CSVLGRSSYNEQFF
TGCAGCGTTTTAGGTCGGAGCTCCTACAATGAGCAGTTCTTC
>TRBV29-1|.|11|TRBJ2-1|.
CSVATGNEQFF
TGCAGCGTTGCTACAGGTAATGAGCAGTTCTTC
>TRBV29-1|.|14|TRBJ1-5|.
CSVAFGLSNQPQHF
TGCAGCGTTGCGTTCGGGCTTAGCAATCAGCCCCAGCATTTT
>TRBV15|.|15|TRBJ2-5|.
CATSRLTGSGETQYF
TGTGCCACCAGCAGACTAACAGGGTCCGGCGAGACCCAGTACTTC
>TRBV3-1|TRBD2|16|TRBJ2-5|once
CASSQARGGRGEAQYF
TGTGCCAGCAGCCAAGCTCGGGGGGGACGGGGAGAGGCCCAGTACTTC
>TRBV20-1|.|16|TRBJ2-7|few
CSARVRGQGYPHEQYF
TGCAGTGCTAGAGTAAGAGGCCAGGGGTATCCTCACGAGCAGTACTTC
>TRBV27|.|13|TRBJ2-7|few
CASSLGPIYEQYF
TGTGCCAGCAGTTTGGGCCCCATCTACGAGCAGTACTTC
>TRBV5-1|.|15|TRBJ2-7|.
CTSSLAATNSYEQYF
TGCACCAGCAGCTTGGCCGCGACAAACTCCTACGAGCAGTACTTC
>TRBV29-1|.|12|TRBJ1-1|.
CSGWTVNTEAFF
TGCAGCGGCTGGACAGTGAACACTGAAGCTTTCTTT
>TRBV20-1|.|15|TRBJ2-1|.
CSARDPKASYNEQFF
TGCAGTGCTAGAGACCCTAAGGCCTCCTACAATGAGCAGTTCTTC
>TRBV6-6|TRBD2|17|TRBJ2-3|.
CASSLFFSGRNTDTQYF
TGTGCCAGCAGTCTTTTTTTTAGCGGGAGAAACACAGATACGCAGTATTTT
>TRBV20-1|.|14|TRBJ2-4|.
CSASSASAQNIQYF
TGCAGTGCTAGTTCGGCTAGCGCCCAAAACATTCAGTACTTC
>TRBV12-3/TRBV12-4|TRBD2|14|TRBJ2-7|few
CASRTSGYSYEQYF
TGTGCCAGCAGGACTAGCGGGTACTCCTACGAGCAGTACTTC
>TRBV20-1|TRBD1|14|TRBJ2-1|few
CSANGQASYNEQFF
TGCAGTGCCAACGGACAGGCCTCGTACAATGAGCAGTTCTTC
>TRBV5-1|.|16|TRBJ1-4|.
CASSAWRGKGDEKLFF
TGCGCCAGCAGCGCGTGGAGGGGGAAGGGGGATGAAAAACTGTTTTTT
>TRBV24-1|.|17|TRBJ2-5|.
CATSDWRPGKAKETQYF
TGTGCCACCAGTGATTGGAGACCCGGGAAAGCGAAAGAGACCCAGTACTTC
>TRBV20-1|TRBD1|15|TRBJ2-7|.
CSARAPRQGDYEQYF
TGCAGTGCTAGAGCACCACGACAGGGCGATTACGAGCAGTACTTC
>TRBV5-6|TRBD1|16|TRBJ2-3|few
CASIPPGQEYTDTQYF
TGTGCCAGCATACCTCCGGGACAGGAGTACACAGATACGCAGTATTTT
>TRBV27|TRBD1|16|TRBJ2-1|.
CASYRDGTGAYNEQFF
TGTGCCAGCTATAGAGATGGGACAGGAGCGTACAATGAGCAGTTCTTC
>TRBV5-1|TRBD1|15|TRBJ2-5|.
CASSLLGTAQETQYF
TGCGCCAGCAGCTTGCTCGGGACAGCCCAAGAGACCCAGTACTTC
>TRBV6-5|.|15|TRBJ2-7|.
CASSYTGDGSYEQYF
TGTGCCAGCAGTTACACGGGGGACGGTTCCTACGAGCAGTACTTC
>TRBV6-5|.|13|TRBJ2-4|.
CASSPIGGNIQYF
TGTGCCAGCAGCCCCATCGGTGGAAACATTCAGTACTTC
>TRBV3-1|.|16|TRBJ2-2|.
CASSQRQGLNTGELFF
TGTGCCAGCAGCCAGCGGCAGGGACTTAACACCGGGGAGCTGTTTTTT
>TRBV12-3/TRBV12-4|.|14|TRBJ1-2|.
CASTGRAPAGGYTF
TGTGCCAGCACCGGAAGGGCACCCGCGGGTGGCTACACCTTC
>TRBV5-1|.|14|TRBJ1-2|.
CASSSLGRNYGYTF
TGCGCCAGCAGCTCACTAGGCAGAAACTATGGCTACACCTTC
>TRBV9|.|15|TRBJ2-7|.
CASSVGGGAPYEQYF
TGTGCCAGCAGCGTAGGCGGCGGGGCCCCCTACGAGCAGTACTTC
>TRBV7-2|.|13|TRBJ2-5|.
CASSILAAETQYF
TGTGCCAGCAGCATCCTAGCTGCGGAGACCCAGTACTTC
>TRBV5-1|.|15|TRBJ2-3|.
CASSLTQGRTDTQYF
TGCGCCAGCAGCTTGACGCAGGGGAGGACAGATACGCAGTATTTT
>TRBV6-5|.|13|TRBJ2-2|.
CASRGSNTGELFF
TGTGCCAGCAGGGGTTCGAACACCGGGGAGCTGTTTTTT
>TRBV29-1|TRBD2|16|TRBJ2-4|.
CSVEGTSGLAKNIQYF
TGCAGCGTAGAAGGGACTAGCGGACTAGCCAAAAACATTCAGTACTTC
>TRBV29-1|TRBD1|13|TRBJ2-7|few
CSVYGQGPYEQYF
TGCAGCGTTTACGGACAGGGACCATACGAGCAGTACTTC
>TRBV28|.|12|TRBJ1-1|.
CASSFLAVQAFF
TGTGCCAGCAGTTTCCTTGCGGTCCAGGCTTTCTTT
>TRBV20-1|TRBD2|16|TRBJ2-3|.
CSASYGLAGSGDTQYF
TGCAGTGCTAGTTACGGACTAGCGGGAAGTGGAGATACGCAGTATTTT
>TRBV7-9|.|14|TRBJ2-5|.
CASSSRTKEETQYF
TGTGCCAGCAGCTCCCGGACGAAAGAAGAGACCCAGTACTTC
>TRBV7-9|TRBD1|13|TRBJ1-4|.
CATRDRASEKLFF
TGTGCCACCCGAGACAGGGCTTCTGAAAAACTGTTTTTT
>TRBV7-3|.|17|TRBJ2-6|.
CASSPTATVSGANVLTF
TGTGCCAGCAGCCCAACGGCGACAGTCTCTGGGGCCAACGTCCTGACTTTC
>TRBV7-9|.|13|TRBJ1-2|.
CASSSSYLYGYTF
TGTGCCAGCAGCTCTTCGTACCTCTATGGCTACACCTTC
>TRBV4-1|.|15|TRBJ2-5|few
CASSQDRQGLETQYF
TGCGCCAGCAGCCAAGATCGGCAGGGCTTGGAGACCCAGTACTTC
>TRBV11-2|.|14|TRBJ1-2|.
CASSLVGQIYGYTF
TGTGCCAGCAGCTTAGTCGGACAGATCTATGGCTACACCTTC
>TRBV20-1|.|12|TRBJ2-7|.
CSARKEVFEQYF
TGCAGTGCTCGCAAAGAGGTTTTCGAGCAGTACTTC
>TRBV5-1|TRBD2|15|TRBJ2-3|.
CARLAGTSGKDTQYF
TGCGCCAGGCTCGCGGGGACTAGCGGGAAAGATACGCAGTATTTT
>TRBV20-1|TRBD2|17|TRBJ2-7|.
CSARAPGLAGGYYEQYF
TGCAGTGCTAGAGCTCCGGGACTAGCGGGAGGGTACTACGAGCAGTACTTC
>TRBV20-1|.|13|TRBJ2-3|few
CSARGGVTDTQYF
TGCAGTGCTAGAGGGGGGGTCACAGATACGCAGTATTTT
>TRBV6-1|.|15|TRBJ2-1|few
CASSEGTTSYNEQFF
TGTGCCAGCAGTGAAGGCACTACTTCCTACAATGAGCAGTTCTTC
>TRBV5-1|.|14|TRBJ1-2|once
CASSDGTPNYGCTF
TGCGCCAGCAGCGACGGGACACCTAACTATGGCTGCACCTTC
>TRBV5-1|TRBD2|15|TRBJ2-1|.
CASSLAASGVDEQFF
TGCGCCAGCAGCTTGGCTGCTAGCGGGGTGGATGAGCAGTTCTTC
>TRBV5-1|.|12|TRBJ2-7|few
CASAADNTEQYF
TGCGCCAGCGCCGCGGACAATACCGAGCAGTACTTC
>TRBV9|.|16|TRBJ2-1|.
CASSASLAGSYNEQFF
TGTGCCAGCAGCGCATCACTAGCAGGATCCTACAATGAGCAGTTCTTC
>TRBV6-6|.|15|TRBJ2-1|.
CASSYSRSSSYEQFF
TGTGCCAGCAGTTACTCGCGCTCCAGCTCCTACGAGCAGTTCTTC
>TRBV5-1|TRBD1|15|TRBJ2-5|few
CASSLTGGRQETQYF
TGCGCCAGCAGCCTGACAGGGGGCAGGCAAGAGACCCAGTACTTC